One and the same sample provided the 25 T cell receptor beta chains below, sequenced in a study of early T cells in non-severe SARS-CoV-2 infection. TCRdb re-analysed the 5' RACE reads in MiXCR, keeping a single row per CDR3 protein. This sample carries roughly 100,000 distinct CDR3 sequences, approximately 12% of them seen once, and the ten largest clones take about 4.6%. The sequencing used whole blood, collected at baseline. The receptors here all came from an adult who was a healthcare worker with PCR-confirmed SARS-CoV-2 infection or an uninfected control (not recorded which).

The genes are TRBV29-1 and TRBJ2-1, with a tentative D call TRBD2 (5 bases). The CDR3 totals 14 residues. CDR1 SQVTM and CDR2 ANQGSEA come from the germline V gene. V lost 4 bases to trimming and J lost 7 bases, with 17 bases between them. The CDR3, as DNA: TGCAGCGTTGTATACAACAATCGAGGGAATGAGCAGTTCTTC. It translates to CSVVYNNRGNEQFF.

The CDR3 spells CASSFRQETQYF. The CDR3 nucleotides are TGTGCCAGCAGCTTCCGGCAAGAGACCCAGTACTTC. The chain combines TRBV7-3 with TRBJ2-5; D gene ambiguous. This CDR3 spans 12 amino acids. Per the germline V gene, CDR1 is SGHTA and CDR2 is FQGTGA. V gave up 3 bases and J gave up 2 bases, with 4 bases separating them.

There are a few counts of this clonotype. This chain's CDR3 is CASSQTGRGEQFF. The CDR3 region has the DNA TGTGCCAGCAGCCAGACAGGGCGAGGTGAGCAGTTCTTC. The V and J genes are TRBV11-2 and TRBJ2-1; TRBD1 agrees at 7 bases. Per the germline V gene, CDR1 is SGHAT and CDR2 is FQNNGV. J was trimmed by 9 bases and V by 5 bases; bases with no gene match: 7. This CDR3 comprises 13 residues.

This clonotype appeared a single time. The rearrangement joins TRBV5-1 to TRBJ1-2; TRBD1 matches 8 bases. The ends lost 3 bases at V and 12 bases at J; junction bases unmatched: 10. Germline CDR1 is SGHRS and CDR2 is YFSETQ. The CDR3 is 13 amino acids. The CDR3 here is CASSWTGSIGHTF. In DNA form, the CDR3 reads TGCGCCAGCAGCTGGACAGGGAGCATAGGCCACACCTTC.

This clonotype has a handful of counts. Here the CDR3 reads CSARDYRTYEQYF. CDR3 DNA: TGCAGTGCTAGAGATTACAGAACTTACGAGCAGTACTTC. This rearrangement joins TRBV20-1 to TRBJ2-7; D not certain. The CDR3 extends over 13 amino acids. Germline-derived CDR1 and CDR2 are DFQATT and SNEGSKA (reference sequence). The V gene lost 0 bases and the J gene lost 4 bases, with 10 bases spanning the gap.

The V gene is TRBV10-3, the J gene TRBJ1-2; 10 nucleotides agree with TRBD1. Germline lookup yields CDR1 ENHRY and CDR2 SYGVKD. This CDR3 is built from 12 residues. V trimming: 7 bases; J trimming: 7 bases; junction bases outside the gene matches: 3. CDR3: CAIKTGGAGYTF. CDR3 DNA: TGTGCCATCAAGACAGGGGGCGCTGGCTACACCTTC.

The chain links TRBV4-2 to TRBJ2-1; 8 nucleotides align to TRBD1. Germline CDR1 reads LGHNA; CDR2 reads YNFKEQ. This CDR3 spans 15 amino acids. V gave up 4 bases and J gave up 5 bases; unmatched junction bases: 7. The CDR3 DNA sequence: TGTGCCAGCAGCCCGGGGGACAGGCAGAACAATGAGCAGTTCTTC. It codes for CASSPGDRQNNEQFF.

This chain connects TRBV7-9 to TRBJ2-3; D is perhaps TRBD2 (7 bases). CDR3 length: 16 amino acids. Germline CDR1 reads SEHNR; CDR2 reads FQNEAQ (reference sequence). Trimming cost V 5 bases and J 4 bases, with 19 bases left between them. CDR3 sequence: CASSQGSSGNADTQYF. CDR3 bases: TGTGCCAGCAGCCAGGGGTCCAGCGGGAACGCAGATACGCAGTATTTT.

This clonotype was detected only a few times. The V call is TRBV12-3 or TRBV12-4, the J call TRBJ2-3; 8 positions agree with TRBD1. V gave up 6 bases and J gave up 1 base; unmatched junction bases: 3. The CDR3 is 14 amino acids. The DNA of the CDR3 is TGTGCCAGCAGGCCGGACAGGGGCACAGATACGCAGTATTTT. This translates into CASRPDRGTDTQYF.

A word on this clonotype: A read error may explain this, as a much larger clone is one base away. The chain joins TRBV11-2 to TRBJ1-6, with D possibly matching TRBD1 (6 bases). This CDR3 has 14 residues. From germline, CDR1 is SGHAT and CDR2 FQNNGV. CDR3 protein: CASSLGPGDSPLYF. DNA for the CDR3: TGTGCCAGCAGCTTAGGCCCAGGGGATTCACCCCTCTACTTT.

This clonotype was observed many times. The genes are TRBV7-6 and TRBJ2-7; D uncertain. This CDR3 comprises 15 residues. Trimming shortened V by 1 base and J by 2 bases, and 12 bases separated the two germline ends. Germline V gene data show CDR1 as SGHVS and CDR2 as FNYEAQ. CDR3 nucleotide sequence: TGTGCCAGCAGCTTAGGCTCCACCGGCACCTACGAGCAGTACTTC. Translation: CASSLGSTGTYEQYF.

In this sample, this clonotype turned up a few times. The CDR3 is CASSSIPGLAHKGQFF. The CDR3 DNA reads TGTGCCAGCAGCAGCATACCTGGACTAGCCCACAAAGGGCAGTTCTTC. This rearrangement joins TRBV7-6 to TRBJ2-1; 8 bases line up with TRBD2. J was trimmed by 12 bases and V by 5 bases; bases with no gene match: 18. The CDR3 covers 16 residues. In germline, CDR1 is SGHVS, CDR2 FNYEAQ.

This clonotype was seen more than once but under ten times. The chain combines TRBV14 with TRBJ2-6; 10 bases line up with TRBD1. CDR1 is SGHDN and CDR2 is FVKESK in the germline V gene. V trimming: 3 bases; J trimming: 2 bases; junction bases outside the gene matches: 7. The CDR3 length is 18 residues. The DNA of the CDR3 is TGTGCCAGCAGCCACCTTTCCGGGACAGGGGCTGGGGCCAACGTCCTGACTTTC. Residues: CASSHLSGTGAGANVLTF. The full variable domain, its missing parts supplied by reference TRBV14 and TRBJ2-6, is EAGVTQFPSHSVIEKGQTVTLRCDPISGHDNLYWYRRVMGKEIKFLLHFVKESKQDESGMPNNRFLAERTGGTYSTLKVQPAELEDSGVYFCASSHLSGTGAGANVLTFGAGSRLTVL.

The chain employs TRBV29-1 and TRBJ2-1, with TRBD1 matching 11 bases. The CDR3 has 15 residues. V lost 6 bases to trimming and J lost 5 bases; unmatched junction nucleotides: 9. Germline CDR1 reads SQVTM; CDR2 reads ANQGSEA. The CDR3 loop is CSVEYGQGANNEQFF. CDR3 coding DNA: TGCAGCGTCGAATATGGACAGGGGGCGAACAATGAGCAGTTCTTC.

The sample holds many counts of this clonotype. The chain combines TRBV6-5 with TRBJ2-1; 11 nucleotides match TRBD2. The CDR3 contains 15 residues. Germline CDR1 and CDR2: MNHEY and SVGAGI. Trimming at V came to 5 bases and at J to 5 bases, leaving 5 bases not matched to a gene. CDR3 loop: CASSPLAGEDNEQFF. The CDR3 DNA sequence: TGTGCCAGCAGTCCACTAGCGGGAGAGGACAATGAGCAGTTCTTC.

This clonotype was observed a few times. This chain links TRBV29-1 with TRBJ2-1; D unclear. The CDR3 extends over 15 amino acids. Trimming took 4 bases from V and 2 from J, leaving 15 bases between them. Germline V lookup: CDR1 SQVTM, CDR2 ANQGSEA. CDR3: CSVVRSSTPYNEQFF. DNA of the CDR3: TGCAGCGTTGTAAGGAGTTCTACCCCCTACAATGAGCAGTTCTTC.

In this sample, this clonotype turned up many times. The chain recombines TRBV2 with TRBJ1-5; the match to TRBD1 covers 7 bases. Germline-derived CDR1 and CDR2 are SNHLY and FYNNEI. With V trimmed by 4 bases and J by 3 bases, 12 bases remained unmatched. This CDR3 region has 17 residues. The CDR3 bases are TGTGCCAGCAGTGTTGGTGTGGGACAGCTCAACAATCAGCCCCAGCATTTT. Its translation is CASSVGVGQLNNQPQHF.

J is TRBJ2-3 and V is TRBV5-4; TRBD1 or TRBD2 may be the D gene (6 bases each). Germline V gives CDR1 SGHNT, CDR2 YYREEE (reference sequence). V lost 0 bases to trimming and J lost 3 bases, with 11 bases between them. This CDR3 spans 15 amino acids. As DNA, the CDR3 is TGTGCCAGCAGCTTGGAGGGGGGAGTGACAGATACGCAGTATTTT. It is translated as CASSLEGGVTDTQYF.

This clonotype was counted many times. J is TRBJ2-2 and V is TRBV25-1; D may be TRBD2 (6 bases). Germline V lookup: CDR1 MGHDK, CDR2 SYGVNS. Trimming pared 8 bases from V and 4 bases from J, leaving 14 bases between. This CDR3 is built from 14 residues. The CDR3, as DNA: TGTGCCAGCGCGTTGGGGGGTGGCACCGGGGAGCTGTTTTTT. Protein sequence: CASALGGGTGELFF.

The rearrangement joins TRBV6-5 to TRBJ2-1; 9 bases align to TRBD1. The trim removed 4 bases at V and 4 bases at J, leaving 5 bases unmatched. The CDR3 covers 15 residues. The germline gives CDR1 MNHEY, CDR2 SVGAGI. The CDR3 coding sequence is TGTGCCAGCAGTTCCCCGGGACAGGGTTACAATGAGCAGTTCTTC. This sequence encodes CASSSPGQGYNEQFF.

The chain employs TRBV7-9 and TRBJ2-5; D may match TRBD1 or TRBD2 (5 bases each). Trimming cost V 4 bases and J 2 bases, with 11 bases left between them. The CDR3 covers 14 residues. CDR1 and CDR2 (germline): SEHNR, FQNEAQ (reference sequence). CDR3 protein: CASSWGQRQETQYF. The CDR3 coding sequence is TGTGCCAGCAGCTGGGGCCAGCGGCAAGAGACCCAGTACTTC.

This clonotype has a handful of counts. The chain links TRBV5-5 to TRBJ2-4; D not certain. Germline V lookup: CDR1 SGHKS, CDR2 YYEKEE (reference sequence). The CDR3 contains 14 residues. V was pared by 2 bases and J by 5 bases, with 11 bases between. The CDR3 is CASSFRTVQNIQYF. In DNA form, the CDR3 reads TGTGCCAGCAGCTTCCGGACGGTTCAAAACATTCAGTACTTC.

At least ten counts were recorded for this clonotype. The chain carries TRBV9 and TRBJ1-5; the D gene is possibly TRBD1 (6 bases). The germline CDR1 and CDR2 sequences are SGDLS and YYNGEE. The CDR3 is 18 amino acids. V was pared by 7 bases and J by 2 bases, with 25 bases between. The CDR3, as DNA: TGTGCCAGCTTCTCTCCTACGCCGGACAGTCACGGCAATCAGCCCCAGCATTTT. Translating gives CASFSPTPDSHGNQPQHF. Complete variable domain (other parts from reference TRBV9 and TRBJ1-5): DSGVTQTPKHLITATGQRVTLRCSPRSGDLSVYWYQQSLDQGLQFLIQYYNGEERAKGNILERFSAQQFPDLHSELNLSSLELGDSALYFCASFSPTPDSHGNQPQHFGDGTRLSIL.

This clonotype was seen a few times. The rearrangement joins TRBV12-3 or TRBV12-4 to TRBJ2-2; D unclear. Deletions cut 1 base from V and 7 bases from J, with 4 bases between. There are 12 residues in the CDR3. This chain's CDR3 is CASSLGFGELFF. DNA for the CDR3: TGTGCCAGCAGTTTAGGCTTCGGGGAGCTGTTTTTT.

This clonotype was counted at least ten times. DNA for the CDR3: TGTGCCAGCAGCCAATGGGACCGCCCCAACTATGGCTACACCTTC. Amino acid sequence: CASSQWDRPNYGYTF. This chain connects TRBV14 to TRBJ1-2; TRBD1 is a possible D gene (5 bases). The CDR3 is 15 residues long. The ends were cut back, 2 bases at V and 2 bases at J, with 12 bases in the middle. CDR1 is SGHDN, CDR2 FVKESK, per germline.